This T cell receptor (beta chain) emerged from a study of beta chain features in type 1 diabetes. Study-wide points: Shortening of TCRB CDR3s, moderate but significant, appeared in all four CD4+ subsets of Type 1 diabetes patients.

The isolated RNA, all of it, was reverse transcribed, so expressed TCRB transcripts were what got sequenced. Measured with immunoSEQ multiplex PCR; TCRdb has only the in-frame clones, and not every one. The repertoire holds 300,000 to 450,000 clones, over 9.5% seen once, with around 0.0099% in the top ten. Looked up from germline, CDR1 is KGHSH and CDR2 is LQKENI. The CDR3 extends over 16 amino acids. V trimming: 3 bases; J trimming: 3 bases; junction bases outside the gene matches: 9. Concerning this clone itself: Its specificity is not known.

The chain has TRBV18 and TRBJ2-7; 9 bases fit TRBD1. Sequencing was carried out using naive CD4+ T cells from blood. The TCR originated in a woman younger than 35 with type 1 diabetes. CDR3: CASSPGTGRNGYEQYF. CDR3 DNA: TGTGCCAGCTCACCCGGGACAGGGAGGAACGGCTACGAGCAGTACTTC.